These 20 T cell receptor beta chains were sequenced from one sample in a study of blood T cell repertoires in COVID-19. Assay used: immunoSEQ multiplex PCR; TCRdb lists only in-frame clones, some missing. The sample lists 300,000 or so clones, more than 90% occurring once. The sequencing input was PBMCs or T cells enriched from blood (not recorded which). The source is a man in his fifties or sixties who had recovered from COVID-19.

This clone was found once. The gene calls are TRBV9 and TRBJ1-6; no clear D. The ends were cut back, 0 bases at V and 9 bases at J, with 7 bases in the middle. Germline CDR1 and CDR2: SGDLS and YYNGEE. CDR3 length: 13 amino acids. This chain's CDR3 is CASSVGSGSPLHF. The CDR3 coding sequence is TGTGCCAGCAGCGTAGGTTCGGGTTCACCCCTCCACTTT.

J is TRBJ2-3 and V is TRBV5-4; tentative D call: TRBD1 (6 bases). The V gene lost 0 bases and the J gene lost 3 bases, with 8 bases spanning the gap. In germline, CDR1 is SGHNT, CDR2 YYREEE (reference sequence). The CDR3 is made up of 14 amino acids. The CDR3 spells CASSLDRATDTQYF. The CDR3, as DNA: TGTGCCAGCAGCTTGGACAGGGCGACAGATACGCAGTATTTT. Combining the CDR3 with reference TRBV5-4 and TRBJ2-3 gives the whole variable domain ETGVTQSPTHLIKTRGQQVTLRCSSQSGHNTVSWYQQALGQGPQFIFQYYREEENGRGNFPPRFSGLQFPNYSSELNVNALELDDSALYLCASSLDRATDTQYFGPGTRLTVL.

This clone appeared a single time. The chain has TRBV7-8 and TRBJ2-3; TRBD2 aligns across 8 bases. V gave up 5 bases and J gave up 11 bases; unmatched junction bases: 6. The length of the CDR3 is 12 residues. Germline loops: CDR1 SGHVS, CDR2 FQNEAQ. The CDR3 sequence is CASSRSAGGQYF. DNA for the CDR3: TGTGCCAGCAGCCGCAGTGCGGGAGGGCAGTATTTT.

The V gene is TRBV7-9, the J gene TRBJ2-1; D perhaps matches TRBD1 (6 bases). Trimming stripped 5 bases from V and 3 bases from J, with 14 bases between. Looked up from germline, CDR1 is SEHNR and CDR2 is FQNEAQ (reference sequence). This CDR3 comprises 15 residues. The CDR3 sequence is CASSRLDRNYNEQFF. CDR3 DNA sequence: TGTGCCAGCAGCCGATTGGACAGAAACTACAATGAGCAGTTCTTC.

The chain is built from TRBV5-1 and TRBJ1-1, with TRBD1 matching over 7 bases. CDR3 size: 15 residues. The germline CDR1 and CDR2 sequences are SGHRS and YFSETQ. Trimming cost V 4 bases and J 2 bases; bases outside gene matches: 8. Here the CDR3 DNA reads TGCGCCAGCAGCCTGGTACAGGGGTTAAACACTGAAGCTTTCTTT. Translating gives CASSLVQGLNTEAFF. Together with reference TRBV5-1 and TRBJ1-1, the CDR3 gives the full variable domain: KAGVTQTPRYLIKTRGQQVTLSCSPISGHRSVSWYQQTPGQGLQFLFEYFSETQRNKGNFPGRFSGRQFSNSRSEMNVSTLELGDSALYLCASSLVQGLNTEAFFGQGTRLTVV.

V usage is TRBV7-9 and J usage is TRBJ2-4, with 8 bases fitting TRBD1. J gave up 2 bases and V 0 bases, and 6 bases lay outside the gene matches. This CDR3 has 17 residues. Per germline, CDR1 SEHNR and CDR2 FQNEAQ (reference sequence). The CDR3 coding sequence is TGTGCCAGCAGCTTAGCTGGACAGGGTGTCCCCAAAAACATTCAGTACTTC. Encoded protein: CASSLAGQGVPKNIQYF.

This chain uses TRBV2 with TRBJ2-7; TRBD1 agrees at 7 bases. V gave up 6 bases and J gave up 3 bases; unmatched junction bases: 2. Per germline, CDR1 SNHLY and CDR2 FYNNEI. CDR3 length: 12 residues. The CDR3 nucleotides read TGTGCCAGCAGGGGACAGAACTACGAGCAGTACTTC. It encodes CASRGQNYEQYF.

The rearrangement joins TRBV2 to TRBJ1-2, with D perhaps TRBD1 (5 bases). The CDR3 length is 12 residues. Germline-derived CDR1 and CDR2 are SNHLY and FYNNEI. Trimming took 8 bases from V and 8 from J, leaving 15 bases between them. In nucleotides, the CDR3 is TGTGCCAGCCACCCGGGGGGACTGGGCTACACCTTC. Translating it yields CASHPGGLGYTF.

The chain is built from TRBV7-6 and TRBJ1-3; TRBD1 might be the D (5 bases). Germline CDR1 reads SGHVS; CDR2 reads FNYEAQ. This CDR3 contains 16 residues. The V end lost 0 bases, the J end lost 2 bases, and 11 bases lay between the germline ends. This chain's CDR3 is CASSLALAGTGNTIYF. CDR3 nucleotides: TGTGCCAGCAGCTTAGCCCTTGCAGGGACTGGAAACACCATATATTTT.

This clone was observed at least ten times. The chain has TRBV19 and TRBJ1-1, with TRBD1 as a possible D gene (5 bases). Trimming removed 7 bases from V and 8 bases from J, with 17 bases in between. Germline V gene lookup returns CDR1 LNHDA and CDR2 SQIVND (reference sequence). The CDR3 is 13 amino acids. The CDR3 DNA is TGTGCCAGTACCCTGCGACGGGGGAGCGAAGCTTTCTTT. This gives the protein CASTLRRGSEAFF.

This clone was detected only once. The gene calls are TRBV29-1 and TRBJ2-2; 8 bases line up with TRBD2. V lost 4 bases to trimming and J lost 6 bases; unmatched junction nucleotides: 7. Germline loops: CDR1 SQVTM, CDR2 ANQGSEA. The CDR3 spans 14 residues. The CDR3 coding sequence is TGCAGCGTTGTCGGGGGGGCTTCCGCCGGGGAGCTGTTTTTT. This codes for CSVVGGASAGELFF.

The CDR3 nucleotides read TGTGCCAGCAGTAACAGGGAGTGGAACACTGAAGCTTTCTTT. It yields the protein CASSNREWNTEAFF. V and J are TRBV6-5 and TRBJ1-1, with D tentatively TRBD1 (6 bases). V lost 5 bases and J 1 base, leaving 11 bases between the germline ends. This CDR3 contains 14 residues. From germline, CDR1 is MNHEY and CDR2 SVGAGI.

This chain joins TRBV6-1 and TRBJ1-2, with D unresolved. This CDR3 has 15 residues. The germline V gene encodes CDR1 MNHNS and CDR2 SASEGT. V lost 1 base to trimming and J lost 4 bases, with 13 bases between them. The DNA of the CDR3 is TGTGCCAGCAGTGAAGTCTTCGGTAATCGCTATGGCTACACCTTC. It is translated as CASSEVFGNRYGYTF.

The CDR3 sequence is CASSTGRDSLNEKLFF. The CDR3 nucleotides read TGTGCCAGCAGCACCGGCCGGGACAGTCTAAATGAAAAACTGTTTTTT. This chain uses TRBV5-4 with TRBJ1-4, with TRBD1 identical over 7 bases. The CDR3 totals 16 residues. The junction had 11 bases not matched to a gene; V was cut back by 4 bases and J by 5 bases. In germline, CDR1 is SGHNT, CDR2 YYREEE (reference sequence).

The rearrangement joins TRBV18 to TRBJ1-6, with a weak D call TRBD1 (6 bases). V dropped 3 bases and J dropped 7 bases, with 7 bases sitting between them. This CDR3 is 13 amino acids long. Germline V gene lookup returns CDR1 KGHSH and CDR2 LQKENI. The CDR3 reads CASSPDRNSPLHF. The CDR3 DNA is TGTGCCAGCTCACCGGACAGAAATTCACCCCTCCACTTT.

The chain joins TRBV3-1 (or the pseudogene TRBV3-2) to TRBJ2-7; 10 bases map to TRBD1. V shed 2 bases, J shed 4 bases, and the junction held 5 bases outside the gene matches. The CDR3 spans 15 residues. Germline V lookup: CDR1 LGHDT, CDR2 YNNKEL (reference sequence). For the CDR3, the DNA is TGTGCCAGCAGCCAAACGACAGGGGGCGCGTACGAGCAGTACTTC. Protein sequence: CASSQTTGGAYEQYF.

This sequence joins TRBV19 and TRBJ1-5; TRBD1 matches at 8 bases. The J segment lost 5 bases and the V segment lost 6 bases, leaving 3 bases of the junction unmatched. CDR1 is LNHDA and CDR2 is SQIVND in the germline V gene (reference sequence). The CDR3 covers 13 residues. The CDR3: CASRDRGYQPQHF. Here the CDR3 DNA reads TGTGCCAGTAGAGACAGGGGTTATCAGCCCCAGCATTTT.

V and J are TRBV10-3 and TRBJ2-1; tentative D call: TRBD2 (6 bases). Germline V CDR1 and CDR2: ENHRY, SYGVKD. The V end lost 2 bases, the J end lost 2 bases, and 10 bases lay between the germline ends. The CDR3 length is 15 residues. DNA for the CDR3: TGTGCCATCAGTGAGGGGCGGGGACCCTACAATGAGCAGTTCTTC. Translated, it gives CAISEGRGPYNEQFF.

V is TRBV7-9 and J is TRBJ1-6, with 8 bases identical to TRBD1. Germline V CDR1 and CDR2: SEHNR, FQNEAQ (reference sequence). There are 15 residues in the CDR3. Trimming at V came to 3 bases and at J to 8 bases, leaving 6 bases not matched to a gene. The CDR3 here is CASSLVQGADSPLHF. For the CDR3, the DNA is TGTGCCAGCAGCTTGGTGCAGGGGGCAGATTCACCCCTCCACTTT.

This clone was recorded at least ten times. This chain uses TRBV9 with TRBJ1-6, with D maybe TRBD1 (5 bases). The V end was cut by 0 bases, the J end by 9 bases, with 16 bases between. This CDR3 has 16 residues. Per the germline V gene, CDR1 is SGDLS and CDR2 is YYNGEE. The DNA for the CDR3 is TGTGCCAGCAGCGTAGATCCGGCAGGGATCGGTTCACCCCTCCACTTT. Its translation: CASSVDPAGIGSPLHF.